A single sample gave rise to the 19 T cell receptor beta chains below, sequenced in a study of blood T cell repertoires in COVID-19 (TCRdb year 2020). Preparation of the library involved the immunoSEQ multiplex PCR assay. TCRdb limited this immuneACCESS table to in-frame rearrangements with V and J called. A share of clones is missing; checked studies link under half to unresolved V genes, and the rest is unexplained. In all, the sample holds about 59,000 clones, and more than 75% of those were seen once. Roughly 6.9% of the sample goes to the ten largest clones. The sample comprised peripheral blood. The source of these receptors is a man aged 55 to 70 with acute or convalescent COVID-19.

Only one count was recorded for this clone. The chain employs TRBV3-1 (or the pseudogene TRBV3-2) and TRBJ2-5, with 7 positions matching TRBD2. The length of the CDR3 is 14 residues. Per germline, CDR1 LGHDT and CDR2 YNNKEL (reference sequence). V trimming: 0 bases; J trimming: 6 bases; junction bases outside the gene matches: 4. The CDR3 DNA follows: TGTGCCAGCAGCCAAGATTTCGGGGGGAAGACCCAGTACTTC. It yields the protein CASSQDFGGKTQYF.

This clone was seen more than once but under ten times. This rearrangement joins TRBV28 to TRBJ1-1, with TRBD1 as a possible D gene (6 bases). Trimming removed 6 bases from V and 2 bases from J, with 19 bases in between. The CDR3 totals 16 residues. Germline V gene data show CDR1 as MDHEN and CDR2 as SYDVKM. Written as DNA, the CDR3 is TGTGCCAGCAGCCCTCATGGGCAGGGGTCCAACACTGAAGCTTTCTTT. Translated, it gives CASSPHGQGSNTEAFF.

Here the CDR3 reads CSVEPWTNPPFF. DNA of the CDR3: TGCAGCGTTGAGCCGTGGACAAACCCCCCGTTCTTC. The chain employs TRBV29-1 and TRBJ2-1; a possible D gene is TRBD1 (5 bases). The CDR3 consists of 12 residues. The germline CDR1 and CDR2 sequences are SQVTM and ANQGSEA. Between the trimmed V and J ends, which lost 3 bases and 15 bases, there was a span of 18 bases.

The J gene is TRBJ2-7, the V gene TRBV7-9; tentatively, D is TRBD2 (5 bases). This CDR3 region has 14 residues. The V gene's germline CDR1 is SEHNR and CDR2 FQNEAQ (reference sequence). V lost 0 bases to trimming and J lost 7 bases, with 13 bases between them. The CDR3 region has the DNA TGTGCCAGCAGCTTAGCAGCGCGGGTGCGGGAGCAGTACTTC. This translates into CASSLAARVREQYF.

This chain joins TRBV10-2 and TRBJ1-1, with 8 bases matching TRBD1. With 4 bases clipped from V and 0 bases from J, the junction kept 1 base outside the gene matches. This CDR3 spans 14 amino acids. Germline values: CDR1 WSHSY, CDR2 SAAADI. The CDR3 DNA is TGCGCCAGCAGTGGGACAGGGATGAACACTGAAGCTTTCTTT. Translating it yields CASSGTGMNTEAFF.

The chain links TRBV11-1 to TRBJ2-1; D may be TRBD1 (7 bases). CDR1 and CDR2 from the germline V gene are SGHAT and FQDESV (reference sequence). V lost 8 bases and J 7 bases, leaving 21 bases between the germline ends. The CDR3 runs 15 residues. As DNA, the CDR3 is TGTGCCAGCCGAAGGGGTGGGCAGGGGGGAAATGAGCAGTTCTTC. Residues: CASRRGGQGGNEQFF.

The V gene is TRBV21-1, the J gene TRBJ2-5; TRBD2 was called by the table and not checked on the DNA. TRBV21-1 is assigned pseudogene status. CDR3 length: 17 amino acids. The CDR3 DNA sequence: TGTGCCAGCAGCCTTCCGGGACTAGGGGGGGGGCGGGAGACCCAGTACTTC. Residues: CASSLPGLGGGRETQYF.

The chain combines TRBV10-3 with TRBJ1-4; a possible D gene is TRBD1 (5 bases). The CDR3 consists of 16 residues. The germline V gene encodes CDR1 ENHRY and CDR2 SYGVKD. The V and J ends lost 0 bases and 7 bases respectively, with 15 bases between them. For the CDR3, the DNA is TGTGCCATCAGTGAGTCTGGAGGGCTCGGGGGTGAAAAACTGTTTTTT. Encoded protein: CAISESGGLGGEKLFF.

The chain links TRBV5-4 to TRBJ2-3; 12 bases match TRBD2. V trimming: 1 base; J trimming: 6 bases; junction bases outside the gene matches: 9. The CDR3 contains 17 residues. Germline V gene data show CDR1 as SGHNT and CDR2 as YYREEE (reference sequence). In DNA, the CDR3 is TGTGCCAGCAGCTTGAAGGCTAGCGGGGGGGCCGCGGATACGCAGTATTTT. It specifies CASSLKASGGAADTQYF.

This clone was observed a handful of times. Written as DNA, the CDR3 is TGCGCCAGCACGACCGGACAGGCTGAGCAGTTCTTC. Protein product: CASTTGQAEQFF. The chain joins TRBV5-1 to TRBJ2-1; 7 bases align to TRBD1. V lost 6 bases, J lost 9 bases, and 6 bases stayed unmatched. Looked up from germline, CDR1 is SGHRS and CDR2 is YFSETQ. The CDR3 has 12 residues.

Written as DNA, the CDR3 is TGTGCCAGCGGGACAGGGGGTATTTGGACCCAGTACTTC. It codes for CASGTGGIWTQYF. V is TRBV13 and J is TRBJ2-5; 11 positions agree with TRBD1. Germline V CDR1 and CDR2: PRHDT, FYEKMQ (reference sequence). The length of the CDR3 is 13 residues. The trim removed 8 bases at V and 7 bases at J, leaving 6 bases unmatched. The full variable domain, in which reference TRBV13 and TRBJ2-5 provide the parts outside the CDR3, is AAGVIQSPRHLIKEKRETATLKCYPIPRHDTVYWYQQGPGQDPQFLISFYEKMQSDKGSIPDRFSAQQFSDYHSELNMSSLELGDSALYFCASGTGGIWTQYFGPGTRLLVL.

This chain joins TRBV11-1 and TRBJ2-5; 9 positions agree with TRBD1. The CDR3 has 14 residues. Germline V lookup: CDR1 SGHAT, CDR2 FQDESV (reference sequence). J lost 2 bases, V lost 5 bases, and 3 bases had no gene match. The CDR3 nucleotides read TGTGCCAGCAGCCGGGACAGGGTTCAAGAGACCCAGTACTTC. Residues: CASSRDRVQETQYF.

The chain couples TRBV27 to TRBJ1-6, with no clear D. The V end lost 2 bases, the J end lost 3 bases, and 8 bases lay between the germline ends. Germline-derived CDR1 and CDR2 are MNHEY and SMNVEV (reference sequence). CDR3 length: 15 amino acids. The CDR3 is CASSLNSIYNSPLHF. For the CDR3, the DNA is TGTGCCAGCAGTTTAAACAGTATCTATAATTCACCCCTCCACTTT.

The CDR3, as DNA: TGCGCCAGCAGTCAATCGGGACTAGCTTTTGTGTCATCCACAGATACGCAGTATTTT. This gives the protein CASSQSGLAFVSSTDTQYF. This chain uses TRBV23-1 with TRBJ2-3; 9 positions match TRBD2. TRBV23-1 is an ORF; its function is uncertain. The CDR3 has 19 amino acids. V shed 0 bases, J shed 2 bases, and the junction held 12 bases outside the gene matches.

V and J are TRBV6-1 and TRBJ2-3, with 10 bases fitting TRBD2. The CDR3 spans 18 residues. V lost 2 bases and J lost 0; bases outside the gene matches: 8. Germline V gene data show CDR1 as MNHNS and CDR2 as SASEGT. This chain's CDR3 is CASSEYRTSGTSTDTQYF. In DNA form, the CDR3 reads TGTGCCAGCAGTGAATACCGGACTAGCGGAACTAGCACAGATACGCAGTATTTT.

This chain connects TRBV5-4 to TRBJ2-7; TRBD1 aligns across 7 bases. Germline CDR1 and CDR2: SGHNT and YYREEE (reference sequence). This CDR3 is built from 15 residues. V was clipped by 4 bases and J by 2 bases; unmatched bases: 9. CDR3 DNA sequence: TGTGCCAGCAGCCCGACCTGGGACAGTGCCTACGAGCAGTACTTC. It yields the protein CASSPTWDSAYEQYF.

The rearrangement links TRBV20-1 to TRBJ2-2; TRBD1 aligns across 8 bases. This CDR3 region has 11 residues. Germline CDR1 DFQATT, CDR2 SNEGSKA (reference sequence). With 4 bases clipped from V and 13 bases from J, the junction kept 5 bases outside the gene matches. CDR3 region: CSANRDRSLFF. In DNA, the CDR3 is TGCAGTGCTAACCGGGACAGGTCGCTGTTTTTT.

The rearrangement links TRBV27 to TRBJ2-3; no clear D gene. Germline V gene sequence: CDR1 MNHEY, CDR2 SMNVEV (reference sequence). CDR3 length: 14 amino acids. V lost 1 base to trimming and J lost 0 bases, with 5 bases between them. In DNA form, the CDR3 reads TGTGCCAGCAGTTTATATCCTAGCACAGATACGCAGTATTTT. This gives the protein CASSLYPSTDTQYF.

This sequence joins TRBV15 and TRBJ2-5; D perhaps matches TRBD1 (5 bases). CDR1 and CDR2 from the germline V gene are LNHNV and YYDKDF (reference sequence). The V gene lost 2 bases and the J gene lost 5 bases, with 21 bases spanning the gap. The CDR3 has 17 amino acids. CDR3 coding DNA: TGTGCCACCAGCAGACAAGCCCCCCAGGGTCTAGGGGAGACCCAGTACTTC. Encoded protein: CATSRQAPQGLGETQYF.